What follows is one TCR beta chain and its context. The sample comes from a study of blood T cell repertoires in COVID-19. With 4 bases removed from V and 0 bases from J, the gap between germline ends came to 15 bases. This CDR3 spans 16 amino acids. Germline loops: CDR1 LGHDT, CDR2 YNNKEL (reference sequence). Those who participated ranged in age from roughly 18 to 90 years and resided in under 25 US areas. Assignments of participants to cohorts depended upon their own reported clinical history. How the authors handled the data: Reference gene primers were amplified, and this amplification served to estimate nucleated cell counts. The table came from immunoSEQ multiplex PCR; TCRdb's copy has only in-frame clones and leaves some out. Clonal size and the V and J genes are those of that table, whereas D and trimming came from the DNA. The sample shows around 240,000 clones, approximately 85% of them seen only once.

The sample was PBMCs or T cells enriched from blood (not recorded which). The V call is TRBV3-1 (or the pseudogene TRBV3-2), the J call TRBJ1-1, with D perhaps TRBD1 (6 bases). This receptor was taken from a woman in her forties or fifties who had recovered from COVID-19. The CDR3 DNA is TGTGCCAGCAGCCTTTCCGGGACAAAAATGAACACTGAAGCTTTCTTT. Amino acids: CASSLSGTKMNTEAFF.